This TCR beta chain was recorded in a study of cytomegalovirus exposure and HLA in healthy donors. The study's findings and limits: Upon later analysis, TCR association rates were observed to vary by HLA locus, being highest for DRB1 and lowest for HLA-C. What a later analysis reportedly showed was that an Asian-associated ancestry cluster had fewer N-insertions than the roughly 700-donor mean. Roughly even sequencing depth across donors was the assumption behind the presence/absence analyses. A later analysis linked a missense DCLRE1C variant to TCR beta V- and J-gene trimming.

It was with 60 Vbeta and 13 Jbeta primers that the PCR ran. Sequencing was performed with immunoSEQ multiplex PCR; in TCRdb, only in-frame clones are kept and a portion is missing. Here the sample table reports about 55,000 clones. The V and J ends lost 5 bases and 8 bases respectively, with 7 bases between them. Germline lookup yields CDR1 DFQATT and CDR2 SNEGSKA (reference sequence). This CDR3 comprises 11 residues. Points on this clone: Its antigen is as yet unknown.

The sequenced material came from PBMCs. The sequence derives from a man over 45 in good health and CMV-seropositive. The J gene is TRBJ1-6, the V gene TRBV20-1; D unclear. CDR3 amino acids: CSASGDSPLHF. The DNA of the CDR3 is TGCAGTGCTTCCGGTGATTCACCCCTCCACTTT.